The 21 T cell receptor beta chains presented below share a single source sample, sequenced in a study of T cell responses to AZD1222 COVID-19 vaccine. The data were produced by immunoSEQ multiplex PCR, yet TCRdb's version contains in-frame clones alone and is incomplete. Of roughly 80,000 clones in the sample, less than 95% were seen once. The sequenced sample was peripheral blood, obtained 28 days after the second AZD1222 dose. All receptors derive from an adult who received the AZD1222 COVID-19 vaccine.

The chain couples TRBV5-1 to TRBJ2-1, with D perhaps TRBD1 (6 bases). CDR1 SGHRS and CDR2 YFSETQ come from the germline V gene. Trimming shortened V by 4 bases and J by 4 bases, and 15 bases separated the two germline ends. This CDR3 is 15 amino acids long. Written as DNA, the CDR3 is TGCGCCAGCAGCCCACAGGGTGGTTTTTACAATGAGCAGTTCTTC. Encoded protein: CASSPQGGFYNEQFF.

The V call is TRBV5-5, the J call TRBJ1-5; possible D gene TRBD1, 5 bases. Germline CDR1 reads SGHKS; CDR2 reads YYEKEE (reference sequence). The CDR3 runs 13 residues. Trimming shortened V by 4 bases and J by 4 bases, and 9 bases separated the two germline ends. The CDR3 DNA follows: TGTGCCAGCAGCCTATGGGGGAATCAGCCCCAGCATTTT. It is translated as CASSLWGNQPQHF.

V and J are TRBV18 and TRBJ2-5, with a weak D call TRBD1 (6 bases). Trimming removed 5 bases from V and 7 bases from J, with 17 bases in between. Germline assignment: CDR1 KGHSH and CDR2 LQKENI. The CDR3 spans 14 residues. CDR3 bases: TGTGCCAGCTCATCAATCAGGGACACGCTGACCCAGTACTTC. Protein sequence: CASSSIRDTLTQYF.

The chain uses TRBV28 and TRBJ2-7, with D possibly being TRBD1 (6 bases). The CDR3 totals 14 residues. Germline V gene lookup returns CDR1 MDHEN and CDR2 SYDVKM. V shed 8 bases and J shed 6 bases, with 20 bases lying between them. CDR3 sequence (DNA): TGTGCCAGCGGATCCCTAGGACAGCAAGCCGAGCAGTACTTC. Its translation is CASGSLGQQAEQYF.

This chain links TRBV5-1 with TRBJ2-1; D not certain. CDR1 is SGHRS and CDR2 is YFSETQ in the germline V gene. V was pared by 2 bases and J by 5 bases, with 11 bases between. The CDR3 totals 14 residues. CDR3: CASSFLIADNEQFF. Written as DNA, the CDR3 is TGCGCCAGCAGCTTTTTAATAGCAGACAATGAGCAGTTCTTC. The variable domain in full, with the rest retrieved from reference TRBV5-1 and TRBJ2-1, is KAGVTQTPRYLIKTRGQQVTLSCSPISGHRSVSWYQQTPGQGLQFLFEYFSETQRNKGNFPGRFSGRQFSNSRSEMNVSTLELGDSALYLCASSFLIADNEQFFGPGTRLTVL.

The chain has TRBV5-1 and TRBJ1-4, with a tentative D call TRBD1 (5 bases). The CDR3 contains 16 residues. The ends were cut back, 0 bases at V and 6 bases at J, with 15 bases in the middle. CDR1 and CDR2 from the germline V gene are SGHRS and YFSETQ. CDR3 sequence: CASSLGDLRGDEKLFF. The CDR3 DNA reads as TGCGCCAGCAGCTTGGGGGACCTGCGAGGGGATGAAAAACTGTTTTTT.

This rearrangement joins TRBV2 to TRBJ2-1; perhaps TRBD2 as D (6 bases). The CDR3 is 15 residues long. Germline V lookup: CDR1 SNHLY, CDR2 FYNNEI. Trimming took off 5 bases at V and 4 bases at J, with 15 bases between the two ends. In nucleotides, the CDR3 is TGTGCCAGCAGTAGGGACTCCTTGATATACAATGAGCAGTTCTTC. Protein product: CASSRDSLIYNEQFF.

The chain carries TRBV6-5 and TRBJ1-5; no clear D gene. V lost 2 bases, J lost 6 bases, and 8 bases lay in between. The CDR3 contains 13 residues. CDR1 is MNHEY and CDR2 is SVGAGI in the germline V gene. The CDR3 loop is CASSYNGFQPQHF. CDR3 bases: TGTGCCAGCAGTTACAACGGCTTTCAGCCCCAGCATTTT.

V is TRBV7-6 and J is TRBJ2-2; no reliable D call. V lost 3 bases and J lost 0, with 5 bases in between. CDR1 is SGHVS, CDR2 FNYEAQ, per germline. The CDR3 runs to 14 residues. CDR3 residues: CASSLGTNTGELFF. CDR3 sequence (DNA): TGTGCCAGCAGCTTGGGTACGAACACCGGGGAGCTGTTTTTT. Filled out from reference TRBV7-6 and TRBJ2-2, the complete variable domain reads GAGVSQSPRYKVTKRGQDVALRCDPISGHVSLYWYRQALGQGPEFLTYFNYEAQQDKSGLPNDRFSAERPEGSISTLTIQRTEQRDSAMYRCASSLGTNTGELFFGEGSRLTVL.

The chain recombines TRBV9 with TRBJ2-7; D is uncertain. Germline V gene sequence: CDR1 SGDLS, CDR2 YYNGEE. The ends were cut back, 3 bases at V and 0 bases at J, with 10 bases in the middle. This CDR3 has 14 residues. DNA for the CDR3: TGTGCCAGCAGCGGAGGCGGCGTCTCCTACGAGCAGTACTTC. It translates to CASSGGGVSYEQYF.

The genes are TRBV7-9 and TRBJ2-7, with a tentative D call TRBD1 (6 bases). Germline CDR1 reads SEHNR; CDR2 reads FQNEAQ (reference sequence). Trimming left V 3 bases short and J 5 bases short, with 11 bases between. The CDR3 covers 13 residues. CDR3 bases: TGTGCCAGCAGCTTCCAGGGGAGAGACGAGCAGTACTTC. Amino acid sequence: CASSFQGRDEQYF.

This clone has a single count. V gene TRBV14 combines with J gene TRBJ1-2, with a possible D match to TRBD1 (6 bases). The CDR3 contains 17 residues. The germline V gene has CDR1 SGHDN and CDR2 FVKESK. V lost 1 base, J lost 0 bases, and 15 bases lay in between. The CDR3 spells CASSQAAGTQANYGYTF. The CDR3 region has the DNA TGTGCCAGCAGCCAAGCGGCAGGGACACAAGCTAACTATGGCTACACCTTC.

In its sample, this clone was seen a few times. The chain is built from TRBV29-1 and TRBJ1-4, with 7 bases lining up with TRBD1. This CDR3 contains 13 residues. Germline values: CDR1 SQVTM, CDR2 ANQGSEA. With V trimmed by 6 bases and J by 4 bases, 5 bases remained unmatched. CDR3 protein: CSVRQGSNEKLFF. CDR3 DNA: TGCAGCGTACGACAGGGTAGTAATGAAAAACTGTTTTTT.

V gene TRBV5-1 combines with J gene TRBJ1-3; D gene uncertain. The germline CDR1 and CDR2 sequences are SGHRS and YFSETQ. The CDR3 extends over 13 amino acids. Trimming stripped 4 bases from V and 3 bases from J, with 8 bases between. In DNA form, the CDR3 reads TGCGCCAGCAGCCCCTCGGTTGGAAACACCATATATTTT. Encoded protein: CASSPSVGNTIYF.

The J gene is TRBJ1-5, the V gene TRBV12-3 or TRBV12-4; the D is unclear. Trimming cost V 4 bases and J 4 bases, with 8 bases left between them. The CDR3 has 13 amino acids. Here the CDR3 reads CASSSGWNQPQHF. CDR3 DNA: TGTGCCAGCAGTTCAGGTTGGAATCAGCCCCAGCATTTT.

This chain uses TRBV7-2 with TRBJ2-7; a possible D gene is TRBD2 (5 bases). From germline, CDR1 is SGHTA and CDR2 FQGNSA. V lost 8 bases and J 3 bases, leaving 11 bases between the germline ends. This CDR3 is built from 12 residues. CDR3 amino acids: CASGIRGYEQYF. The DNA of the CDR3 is TGTGCCAGCGGTATTCGGGGCTACGAGCAGTACTTC.

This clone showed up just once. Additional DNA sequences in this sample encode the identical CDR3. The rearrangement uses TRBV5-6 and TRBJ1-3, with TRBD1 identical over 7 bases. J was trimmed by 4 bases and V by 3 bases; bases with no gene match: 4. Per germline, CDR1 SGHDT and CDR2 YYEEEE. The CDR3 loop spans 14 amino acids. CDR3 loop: CASSSTGAGNTIYF. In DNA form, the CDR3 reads TGTGCCAGCAGCTCCACAGGGGCGGGAAACACCATATATTTT.

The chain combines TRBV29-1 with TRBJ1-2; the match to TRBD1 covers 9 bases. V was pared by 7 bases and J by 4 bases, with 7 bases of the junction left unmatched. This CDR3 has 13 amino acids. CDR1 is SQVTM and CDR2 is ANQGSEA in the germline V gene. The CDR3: CSAAGQGTYGYTF. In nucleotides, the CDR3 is TGCAGCGCCGCGGGACAGGGTACCTATGGCTACACCTTC.

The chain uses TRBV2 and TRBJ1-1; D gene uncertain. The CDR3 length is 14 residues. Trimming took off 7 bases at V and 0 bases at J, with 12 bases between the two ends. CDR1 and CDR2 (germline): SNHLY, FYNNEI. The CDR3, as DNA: TGTGCCAGCATAGCATACGGGGTGAACACTGAAGCTTTCTTT. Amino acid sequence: CASIAYGVNTEAFF.

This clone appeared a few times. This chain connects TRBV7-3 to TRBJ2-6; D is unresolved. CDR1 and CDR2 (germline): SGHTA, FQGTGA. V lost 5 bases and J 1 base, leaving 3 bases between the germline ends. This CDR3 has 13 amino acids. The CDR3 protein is CASSPSGANVLTF. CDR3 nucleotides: TGTGCCAGCAGCCCTTCTGGGGCCAACGTCCTGACTTTC.

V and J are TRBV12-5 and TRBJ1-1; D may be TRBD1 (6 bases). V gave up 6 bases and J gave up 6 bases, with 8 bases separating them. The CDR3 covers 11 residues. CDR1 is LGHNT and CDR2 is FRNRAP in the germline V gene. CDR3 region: CASGRGAEAFF. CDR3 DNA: TGTGCTAGTGGGAGGGGGGCTGAAGCTTTCTTT. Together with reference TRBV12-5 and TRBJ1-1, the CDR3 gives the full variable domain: DARVTQTPRHKVTEMGQEVTMRCQPILGHNTVFWYRQTMMQGLELLAYFRNRAPLDDSGMPKDRFSAEMPDATLATLKIQPSEPRDSAVYFCASGRGAEAFFGQGTRLTVV.